This paragraph reports one T cell receptor (beta chain). Using immunoSEQ multiplex PCR, the repertoire was profiled, and TCRdb retains in-frame clones only, with some absent. Among approximately 140,000 clones listed, 75% to 95% were seen once. The data are from a study of T cell responses to AZD1222 COVID-19 vaccine. Germline V gives CDR1 SGDLS, CDR2 YYNGEE. This CDR3 is 14 amino acids long. V was shortened by 3 bases and J by 8 bases, with 17 bases between the two germline ends. This specimen consisted of peripheral blood, obtained on day 0 of MenACWY control vaccination. The sequence derives from an adult in good health. The chain is built from TRBV9 and TRBJ1-2, with a possible D match to TRBD1 (5 bases). CDR3 residues: CASSASREFTGYTF. CDR3 coding DNA: TGTGCCAGCAGCGCCAGCAGGGAATTTACGGGCTACACCTTC.